The 28 T cell receptor beta chains in this list originate from one sample, sequenced in a study of blood T cell repertoires in COVID-19. Repertoires were generated with immunoSEQ multiplex PCR, while TCRdb's copy carries only in-frame clones and drops some. The sample includes about 150,000 clones, more than 75% of them seen just once. Sequenced input: peripheral blood. All receptors derive from a man in his 60s with active or convalescent COVID-19.

V is TRBV5-5 and J is TRBJ2-7, with 10 positions matching TRBD2. This CDR3 has 14 amino acids. Germline trimming cut 5 bases from V and 7 bases from J; bases unmatched to any gene: 9. The germline V gene encodes CDR1 SGHKS and CDR2 YYEKEE (reference sequence). The CDR3 is CASSPLAGAGEQYF. The DNA of the CDR3 is TGTGCCAGCAGTCCCCTAGCGGGAGCGGGTGAGCAGTACTTC.

The CDR3 DNA sequence: TGTGCCAGCAGCTATAGGGCTAGCGACTACGAGCAGTACTTC. It translates to CASSYRASDYEQYF. This chain joins TRBV11-3 and TRBJ2-7; TRBD2 might be the D (6 bases). The V gene lost 4 bases and the J gene lost 3 bases, with 13 bases spanning the gap. CDR1 and CDR2 (germline): SGHNT, YENEEA. This CDR3 contains 14 residues.

This chain uses TRBV4-2 with TRBJ2-7; D is unresolved. CDR1 and CDR2 from the germline V gene are LGHNA and YNFKEQ. The CDR3 contains 13 residues. V was shortened by 0 bases and J by 4 bases, with 7 bases between the two germline ends. This CDR3 is CASSQEVEYEQYF. For the CDR3, the DNA is TGTGCCAGCAGCCAAGAAGTAGAGTACGAGCAGTACTTC.

This chain uses TRBV6-2 or TRBV6-3 with TRBJ2-7; D gene ambiguous. Germline V gives CDR1 MNHEY, CDR2 SVGEGT. This CDR3 has 11 residues. V was cut by 2 bases and J by 6 bases, with 5 bases left in between. CDR3 sequence: CASSYQAEQYF. CDR3 DNA sequence: TGTGCCAGCAGTTACCAGGCCGAGCAGTACTTC.

The chain carries TRBV12-3 or TRBV12-4 and TRBJ2-3; D is unresolved. Trimming removed 6 bases from V and 0 bases from J, with 4 bases in between. The CDR3 contains 12 residues. The CDR3 here is CASRLSTDTQYF. CDR3 nucleotide sequence: TGTGCCAGCAGACTGAGCACAGATACGCAGTATTTT.

The chain carries TRBV19 and TRBJ2-7; 8 bases agree with TRBD2. The CDR3 is 15 residues long. J lost 6 bases, V lost 2 bases, and 9 bases had no gene match. Per germline, CDR1 LNHDA and CDR2 SQIVND (reference sequence). The CDR3 is CASSIWSGSLSEQYF. The CDR3 region has the DNA TGTGCCAGTAGTATATGGAGCGGGAGCTTGTCCGAGCAGTACTTC.

This rearrangement joins TRBV29-1 to TRBJ2-1, with TRBD2 matching 13 bases. V shed 7 bases, J shed 8 bases, and the junction held 11 bases outside the gene matches. CDR3 size: 15 residues. The germline V gene encodes CDR1 SQVTM and CDR2 ANQGSEA. This chain's CDR3 is CSAVRTSGRSDEQFF. CDR3 DNA sequence: TGCAGCGCTGTAAGGACTAGCGGGAGATCCGATGAGCAGTTCTTC.

Only a few counts were recorded for this clone. The genes are TRBV28 and TRBJ1-2, with D possibly being TRBD1 (6 bases). Germline V CDR1 and CDR2: MDHEN, SYDVKM. The CDR3 runs to 16 residues. V was clipped by 6 bases and J by 5 bases, with 22 bases between them. The CDR3 sequence is CASSLRGGGVVYGYTF. DNA of the CDR3: TGTGCCAGCAGCCTTCGGGGAGGGGGGGTTGTTTATGGCTACACCTTC.

This clone has just one count. V gene TRBV19 combines with J gene TRBJ2-6; maybe TRBD2 (6 bases). Germline CDR1 LNHDA, CDR2 SQIVND (reference sequence). The V end was cut by 7 bases, the J end by 1 base, with 11 bases between. This CDR3 is built from 15 residues. CDR3 in DNA: TGTGCCAGTACCGGGGAGGTGTCTGGGGCCAACGTCCTGACTTTC. It translates to CASTGEVSGANVLTF.

This chain links TRBV7-9 with TRBJ1-3, with 8 bases lining up with TRBD1. Germline V gene lookup returns CDR1 SEHNR and CDR2 FQNEAQ (reference sequence). This CDR3 is 15 amino acids long. The V gene end was trimmed by 5 bases and the J gene end by 0 bases; junction bases not matched to a gene: 3. In DNA, the CDR3 is TGTGCCAGCAGCGACAGGGGAAACTCTGGAAACACCATATATTTT. Protein sequence: CASSDRGNSGNTIYF.

The chain is built from TRBV7-2 and TRBJ1-5; D is uncertain. CDR1 and CDR2 from the germline V gene are SGHTA and FQGNSA. V shed 1 base and J shed 5 bases, with 9 bases lying between them. This CDR3 is built from 14 residues. CDR3 sequence: CASSLGSDYQPQHF. DNA of the CDR3: TGTGCCAGCAGCTTAGGGTCAGATTATCAGCCCCAGCATTTT.

The chain carries TRBV5-1 and TRBJ2-3; possibly TRBD2 for D (6 bases). V was clipped by 2 bases and J by 4 bases, with 17 bases between them. The germline V gene has CDR1 SGHRS and CDR2 YFSETQ. The CDR3 is 16 residues long. CDR3: CASSFRGAPGADTQYF. The CDR3 DNA reads as TGCGCCAGCAGCTTCCGCGGGGCCCCGGGGGCAGATACGCAGTATTTT.

This clone was found a few times. The genes are TRBV7-6 and TRBJ2-5; TRBD2 agrees at 10 bases. Unmatched junction bases numbered 17, after V lost 5 bases and J lost 2 bases. CDR1 SGHVS and CDR2 FNYEAQ come from the germline V gene. This CDR3 has 19 amino acids. This CDR3 is CASSAQGGILAGSQETQYF. The CDR3 nucleotides read TGTGCCAGCAGCGCTCAAGGGGGAATACTAGCGGGAAGTCAAGAGACCCAGTACTTC.

The chain couples TRBV29-1 to TRBJ1-1; the match to TRBD1 covers 9 bases. V dropped 4 bases and J dropped 6; count of bases not matched to a gene: 6. This CDR3 region has 13 residues. CDR1 SQVTM and CDR2 ANQGSEA come from the germline V gene. The CDR3 reads CSVVGTGMSEAFF. In DNA form, the CDR3 reads TGCAGCGTTGTAGGGACAGGGATGTCTGAAGCTTTCTTT. Full variable domain (missing parts from reference TRBV29-1 and TRBJ1-1): SAVISQKPSRDICQRGTSLTIQCQVDSQVTMMFWYRQQPGQSLTLIATANQGSEATYESGFVIDKFPISRPNLTFSTLTVSNMSPEDSSIYLCSVVGTGMSEAFFGQGTRLTVV.

The chain combines TRBV9 with TRBJ2-7; 10 nucleotides line up with TRBD1. Germline V gene lookup returns CDR1 SGDLS and CDR2 YYNGEE. The CDR3 has 17 residues. Trimming took 0 bases from V and 3 from J; bases not matched to a gene: 9. The CDR3 nucleotides are TGTGCCAGCAGCGTAGCGCCCGGGGACAGGGGCATCTACGAGCAGTACTTC. Its translation is CASSVAPGDRGIYEQYF.

V usage is TRBV27 and J usage is TRBJ2-4, with a possible D match to TRBD1 (5 bases). V was clipped by 3 bases and J by 1 base, with 10 bases between them. Germline CDR1 and CDR2: MNHEY and SMNVEV (reference sequence). The CDR3 is 15 amino acids. The CDR3 here is CASSFQGRAKNIQYF. The CDR3 DNA reads as TGTGCCAGCAGTTTTCAGGGTCGGGCCAAAAACATTCAGTACTTC.

This clone came up once. The chain employs TRBV6-5 and TRBJ2-3; no clear D gene. Germline V gene lookup returns CDR1 MNHEY and CDR2 SVGAGI. Deletions cut 0 bases from V and 5 bases from J, with 6 bases between. This CDR3 contains 13 residues. CDR3 in DNA: TGTGCCAGCAGTTACTCGCAGTTAGATACGCAGTATTTT. It codes for CASSYSQLDTQYF.

The genes are TRBV10-3 and TRBJ1-6, with 8 bases matching TRBD1. The CDR3 is 15 residues long. V shed 7 bases and J 7 bases; nucleotides not matched to a gene: 9. Looked up from germline, CDR1 is ENHRY and CDR2 is SYGVKD. CDR3 protein: CAITAGGDLNSPLHF. The CDR3 DNA reads TGTGCCATCACGGCAGGGGGCGATTTAAATTCACCCCTCCACTTT.

The chain links TRBV18 to TRBJ1-1; D is ambiguous. CDR1 KGHSH and CDR2 LQKENI come from the germline V gene. V was cut by 1 base and J by 5 bases, with 8 bases left in between. CDR3 length: 13 amino acids. In nucleotides, the CDR3 is TGTGCCAGCTCACCACGCCCGGAGACTGAAGCTTTCTTT. It specifies CASSPRPETEAFF. Filled out from reference TRBV18 and TRBJ1-1, the complete variable domain reads NAGVMQNPRHLVRRRGQEARLRCSPMKGHSHVYWYRQLPEEGLKFMVYLQKENIIDESGMPKERFSAEFPKEGPSILRIQQVVRGDSAAYFCASSPRPETEAFFGQGTRLTVV.

The rearrangement uses TRBV9 and TRBJ1-2, with 8 bases that match TRBD1. Germline CDR1 SGDLS, CDR2 YYNGEE. V lost 1 base, J lost 6 bases, and 8 bases stayed unmatched. The CDR3 runs to 15 residues. The CDR3 DNA reads TGTGCCAGCAGCGTATCAGGACAGGGACTTAATGGCTACACCTTC. Translating gives CASSVSGQGLNGYTF.

This sequence joins TRBV7-9 and TRBJ2-2, with D possibly being TRBD1 (6 bases). Trimming cost V 1 base and J 7 bases, with 10 bases left between them. Germline CDR1 is SEHNR and CDR2 is FQNEAQ (reference sequence). CDR3 size: 14 residues. The CDR3 sequence: CASSLGGRGGELFF. CDR3 DNA sequence: TGTGCCAGCAGCTTAGGGGGGCGTGGCGGGGAGCTGTTTTTT.

The J gene is TRBJ1-5, the V gene TRBV20-1, with TRBD1 matching over 10 bases. Unmatched junction bases numbered 9, after V lost 3 bases and J lost 7 bases. The CDR3 is made up of 15 amino acids. From germline, CDR1 is DFQATT and CDR2 SNEGSKA (reference sequence). Here the CDR3 DNA reads TGCAGTGCTAGTAGGGACAGGGGAAGAGGACAGCCCCAGCATTTT. Translating gives CSASRDRGRGQPQHF.

The chain combines TRBV5-1 with TRBJ1-1; 7 bases line up with TRBD1. Germline CDR1 reads SGHRS; CDR2 reads YFSETQ. The CDR3 consists of 15 residues. The V segment lost 5 bases and the J segment 0 bases; nucleotides outside the gene matches: 7. Written as DNA, the CDR3 is TGCGCCAGCAGGAAAGGGGACAGCCTGAACACTGAAGCTTTCTTT. Its translation is CASRKGDSLNTEAFF.

The chain couples TRBV30 to TRBJ1-2, with 9 positions matching TRBD1. The CDR3 length is 16 residues. Germline loops: CDR1 GTSNPN, CDR2 SVGIG (reference sequence). Trimming at V came to 0 bases and at J to 6 bases, leaving 11 bases not matched to a gene. For the CDR3, the DNA is TGTGCCTGGAGTGTTCCAATTACAGGGGGCGCAGATGGCTACACCTTC. Its translation is CAWSVPITGGADGYTF. The full variable domain, completed using reference TRBV30 and TRBJ1-2, is SQTIHQWPATLVQPVGSPLSLECTVEGTSNPNLYWYRQAAGRGLQLLFYSVGIGQISSEVPQNLSASRPQDRQFILSSKKLLLSDSGFYLCAWSVPITGGADGYTFGSGTRLTVV.

The chain has TRBV6-5 and TRBJ1-1; D perhaps matches TRBD1 (6 bases). The germline CDR1 and CDR2 sequences are MNHEY and SVGAGI. The CDR3 extends over 15 amino acids. V lost 7 bases and J 2 bases, leaving 17 bases between the germline ends. The CDR3 sequence: CASILQGGYNTEAFF. As DNA, the CDR3 is TGTGCCAGCATCCTACAGGGCGGTTACAACACTGAAGCTTTCTTT.

This chain connects TRBV13 to TRBJ2-1, with unresolved D. Trimming left V 6 bases short and J 7 bases short, with 10 bases between. CDR1 is PRHDT and CDR2 is FYEKMQ in the germline V gene (reference sequence). The CDR3 is 12 residues long. The CDR3 region has the DNA TGTGCCAGCAGGTCCCCTGCGAATGAGCAGTTCTTC. Amino acids: CASRSPANEQFF.

The CDR3 loop is CASSLGTDGMNTEAFF. The CDR3 DNA reads TGCGCCAGCAGCTTGGGGACAGACGGCATGAACACTGAAGCTTTCTTT. The V call is TRBV5-1, the J call TRBJ1-1, with D maybe TRBD1 (6 bases). From germline, CDR1 is SGHRS and CDR2 YFSETQ. This CDR3 is built from 16 residues. V was trimmed by 0 bases and J by 0 bases, leaving 12 bases between them.

This chain links TRBV5-1 with TRBJ2-3, with D possibly matching TRBD2 (6 bases). This CDR3 contains 15 residues. The ends were cut back, 0 bases at V and 2 bases at J, with 10 bases in the middle. The germline gives CDR1 SGHRS, CDR2 YFSETQ. The CDR3 nucleotides read TGCGCCAGCAGCTTGGAGGCGGGGTCCACAGATACGCAGTATTTT. As protein: CASSLEAGSTDTQYF.